This TCR beta chain was recorded in a study of long-term antiretroviral therapy in people with HIV. Runs used v3.0 of the immunoSEQ assay and were done at survey level. Clones were sequenced by immunoSEQ multiplex PCR, and TCRdb holds only the in-frame ones, with some missing. Of tens of thousands of clones in the sample, around 80% were seen once. Germline CDR1 reads LNHDA; CDR2 reads SQIVND (reference sequence). The CDR3 is made up of 15 amino acids. J gave up 4 bases and V 1 base, and 4 bases lay outside the gene matches. The source is a young man with HIV. V is TRBV19 and J is TRBJ2-3; 8 bases agree with TRBD2. The sequencing used unsorted PBMCs, collected 1.5 years after starting antiretroviral therapy. Here the CDR3 DNA reads TGTGCCAGTAGTATAGCGGGAGGGCCATCAGATACGCAGTATTTT. It translates to CASSIAGGPSDTQYF.